Below are 22 T cell receptor beta chains sequenced from a single sample in a study of T cell repertoires in cytomegalovirus infection. TCRdb independently ran MiXCR on the reads; one entry per CDR3 protein. The data contain about 360,000 distinct CDR3 sequences, about a sixth of them singletons. The sequenced sample consisted of PBMCs. All receptors come from a human donor in good health (CMV status not recorded). Some clones in this sample may be carry-over from other donors' samples.

The chain employs TRBV5-1 and TRBJ2-5, with D perhaps matching TRBD1 (5 bases). V dropped 5 bases and J dropped 2 bases, with 13 bases sitting between them. Germline V gene lookup returns CDR1 SGHRS and CDR2 YFSETQ. The CDR3 runs 14 residues. The CDR3 is CASRNRGEQETQYF. In DNA form, the CDR3 reads TGCGCCAGCAGAAATAGGGGCGAACAAGAGACCCAGTACTTC.

Many counts were recorded for this clonotype. The chain couples TRBV6-1 to TRBJ2-7; TRBD2 matches 7 bases. This CDR3 region has 13 residues. V trimming: 5 bases; J trimming: 3 bases; junction bases outside the gene matches: 4. Germline V gives CDR1 MNHNS, CDR2 SASEGT. This chain's CDR3 is CASSFRDYYEQYF. CDR3 in DNA: TGTGCCAGCAGTTTCCGGGACTACTACGAGCAGTACTTC.

The table lists this clonotype with many counts. The V and J genes are TRBV10-3 and TRBJ2-7; tentative D call: TRBD2 (5 bases). The CDR3 contains 15 residues. Germline values: CDR1 ENHRY, CDR2 SYGVKD. Between the trimmed V and J ends, which lost 3 bases and 2 bases, there was a span of 14 bases. The CDR3 DNA sequence: TGTGCCATCAGTGATTGGGGAGTAGGGCCCTACGAGCAGTACTTC. Amino acid sequence: CAISDWGVGPYEQYF.

This clonotype was counted many times. The chain links TRBV5-1 to TRBJ2-1, with D perhaps matching TRBD1 (6 bases). CDR1 and CDR2 from the germline V gene are SGHRS and YFSETQ. The CDR3 length is 15 residues. Trimming pared 1 base from V and 0 bases from J, leaving 8 bases between. CDR3 bases: TGCGCCAGCAGCTTGACAGGGAGCTCCTACAATGAGCAGTTCTTC. Protein product: CASSLTGSSYNEQFF.

The chain is built from TRBV29-1 and TRBJ2-3, with D uncertain. Per the germline V gene, CDR1 is SQVTM and CDR2 is ANQGSEA. The CDR3 consists of 13 residues. V lost 2 bases, J lost 0 bases, and 6 bases lay in between. The CDR3: CSVEPGSTDTQYF. Here the CDR3 DNA reads TGCAGCGTTGAACCGGGTAGCACAGATACGCAGTATTTT.

Here the CDR3 reads CASSPNRPNNSPLHF. In nucleotides, the CDR3 is TGCGCCAGCAGCCCCAACAGACCCAATAATTCACCCCTCCACTTT. The chain has TRBV5-1 and TRBJ1-6; no reliable D call. The CDR3 runs to 15 residues. The germline CDR1 and CDR2 sequences are SGHRS and YFSETQ. Trimming shortened V by 4 bases and J by 5 bases, and 13 bases separated the two germline ends.

This clonotype has at least ten counts. CDR3 residues: CASSLRGAADTQYF. The DNA for the CDR3 is TGTGCCAGCAGCTTACGGGGGGCTGCAGATACGCAGTATTTT. This rearrangement joins TRBV7-2 to TRBJ2-3, with a weak D call TRBD2 (7 bases). The CDR3 extends over 14 amino acids. Germline CDR1 reads SGHTA; CDR2 reads FQGNSA. Trimming removed 2 bases from V and 4 bases from J, with 10 bases in between.

This clonotype came up many times. The V and J genes are TRBV7-2 and TRBJ1-1, with TRBD1 matching 8 bases. Germline V CDR1 and CDR2: SGHTA, FQGNSA. V dropped 2 bases and J dropped 6; count of bases not matched to a gene: 8. CDR3 length equals 15 residues. The CDR3: CASSLSRQGSAEAFF. For the CDR3, the DNA is TGTGCCAGCAGCTTATCACGACAGGGGTCCGCTGAAGCTTTCTTT.

This clonotype turned up a few times. The chain has TRBV7-8 and TRBJ2-3; D perhaps matches TRBD2 (5 bases). Germline-derived CDR1 and CDR2 are SGHVS and FQNEAQ. The CDR3 is 14 amino acids. V was trimmed by 5 bases and J by 6 bases, leaving 15 bases between them. CDR3 amino acids: CASSRLAQRDTQYF. For the CDR3, the DNA is TGTGCCAGCAGCCGCCTAGCACAGCGGGATACGCAGTATTTT.

The sample holds a few counts of this clonotype. The genes are TRBV19 and TRBJ1-2, with D hard to call. CDR1 is LNHDA and CDR2 is SQIVND in the germline V gene (reference sequence). V gave up 3 bases and J gave up 4 bases, with 12 bases separating them. The CDR3 runs 14 residues. The CDR3 loop is CASSIAEGPYGYTF. In DNA, the CDR3 is TGTGCCAGTAGTATCGCGGAGGGTCCCTATGGCTACACCTTC.

This clonotype was picked up many times. The V gene is TRBV14, the J gene TRBJ1-1, with a possible D match to TRBD1 (5 bases). CDR3 length: 13 amino acids. With 4 bases removed from V and 5 bases from J, the gap between germline ends came to 11 bases. Germline CDR1 and CDR2: SGHDN and FVKESK. The CDR3 DNA sequence: TGTGCCAGCAGCCGTTCTCAGGGAACTGAAGCTTTCTTT. It encodes CASSRSQGTEAFF.

The CDR3 loop reads CSVPRTGAGYTF. Written as DNA, the CDR3 is TGCAGCGTCCCCCGGACAGGGGCCGGCTACACCTTC. The chain couples TRBV29-1 to TRBJ1-2; TRBD1 matches 9 bases. The CDR3 covers 12 residues. The V and J ends lost 6 bases and 8 bases, in that order; junction bases with no gene match: 7. Germline values: CDR1 SQVTM, CDR2 ANQGSEA. The full variable domain, rest sourced from reference TRBV29-1 and TRBJ1-2, is SAVISQKPSRDICQRGTSLTIQCQVDSQVTMMFWYRQQPGQSLTLIATANQGSEATYESGFVIDKFPISRPNLTFSTLTVSNMSPEDSSIYLCSVPRTGAGYTFGSGTRLTVV.

The chain employs TRBV10-3 and TRBJ2-1, with D possibly being TRBD2 (6 bases). The CDR3 is made up of 12 amino acids. The germline gives CDR1 ENHRY, CDR2 SYGVKD. Trimming stripped 10 bases from V and 5 bases from J, with 12 bases between. CDR3 amino acids: CATHGGNNEQFF. Here the CDR3 DNA reads TGTGCCACCCATGGCGGGAACAATGAGCAGTTCTTC.

V is TRBV6-6 and J is TRBJ2-3; tentatively, D is TRBD2 (5 bases). This CDR3 is 15 amino acids long. Looked up from germline, CDR1 is MNHNY and CDR2 is SVGAGI (reference sequence). Trimming shortened V by 6 bases and J by 6 bases, and 19 bases separated the two germline ends. CDR3 DNA: TGTGCCAGCAGCCCGAGCGGCAATACGTGGGATACGCAGTATTTT. Encoded protein: CASSPSGNTWDTQYF.

This clonotype was recorded at least ten times. The chain recombines TRBV7-8 with TRBJ2-1, with D tentatively TRBD2 (6 bases). The CDR3 has 15 residues. CDR1 and CDR2 (germline): SGHVS, FQNEAQ. V dropped 1 base and J dropped 8 bases, with 15 bases sitting between them. In DNA form, the CDR3 reads TGTGCCAGCAGCTTAGATCCCGGTCCGGGGGATGAGCAGTTCTTC. As protein: CASSLDPGPGDEQFF.

The chain recombines TRBV10-2 with TRBJ1-4; D gene uncertain. This CDR3 is 17 amino acids long. The ends were cut back, 0 bases at V and 4 bases at J, with 15 bases in the middle. In germline, CDR1 is WSHSY, CDR2 SAAADI. CDR3 DNA sequence: TGCGCCAGCAGTGAGTCGAGGTTGGCCTGGGTTAATGAAAAACTGTTTTTT. It encodes CASSESRLAWVNEKLFF.

The gene calls are TRBV4-1 and TRBJ1-3; D gene ambiguous. The length of the CDR3 is 14 residues. Trimming left V 11 bases short and J 0 bases short, with 14 bases between. Germline-derived CDR1 and CDR2 are MGHRA and YSYEKL. CDR3 bases: TGCGCCGTACAAACCTCGACCTCTGGAAACACCATATATTTT. Protein: CAVQTSTSGNTIYF.

This clonotype was counted only a few times. This rearrangement joins TRBV10-3 to TRBJ2-1; D is undetermined. The CDR3 contains 11 residues. Germline CDR1 ENHRY, CDR2 SYGVKD. V was shortened by 10 bases and J by 2 bases, with 6 bases between the two germline ends. The CDR3 here is CATGPYNEQFF. In nucleotides, the CDR3 is TGTGCCACCGGACCCTACAATGAGCAGTTCTTC.

This clonotype was picked up many times. The V and J genes are TRBV19 and TRBJ2-5, with D maybe TRBD1 (5 bases). The CDR3 is 13 amino acids. Germline CDR1 and CDR2: LNHDA and SQIVND (reference sequence). V lost 3 bases to trimming and J lost 3 bases, with 8 bases between them. The CDR3 DNA follows: TGTGCCAGTAGTATGGTAGGGGAAGAGACCCAGTACTTC. It codes for CASSMVGEETQYF.

In this sample, this clonotype turned up a few times. The chain has TRBV15 and TRBJ1-5, with TRBD1 as a possible D gene (6 bases). CDR1 and CDR2 from the germline V gene are LNHNV and YYDKDF (reference sequence). This CDR3 is built from 14 residues. Deletions cut 5 bases from V and 3 bases from J, with 11 bases between. CDR3 loop: CATSGGQPNQPQHF. In nucleotides, the CDR3 is TGTGCCACCAGCGGAGGACAGCCCAATCAGCCCCAGCATTTT.

The V call is TRBV7-4, the J call TRBJ1-3; maybe TRBD1 (5 bases). Trimming took off 4 bases at V and 3 bases at J, with 10 bases between the two ends. The length of the CDR3 is 14 residues. Germline loops: CDR1 SGHVT, CDR2 SQSDAQ. CDR3 sequence reads: CASSWGPNGNTIYF. CDR3 in DNA: TGTGCCAGCAGCTGGGGCCCCAATGGAAACACCATATATTTT.

This chain joins TRBV2 and TRBJ1-5, with 8 bases lining up with TRBD1. CDR1 is SNHLY, CDR2 FYNNEI, per germline. The CDR3 has 14 residues. V shed 4 bases, J shed 4 bases, and the junction held 3 bases outside the gene matches. For the CDR3, the DNA is TGTGCCAGCAGTGCTCAGGGGGCAAATCAGCCCCAGCATTTT. Translation gives CASSAQGANQPQHF. The whole variable domain, filled in from reference TRBV2 and TRBJ1-5, reads EPEVTQTPSHQVTQMGQEVILRCVPISNHLYFYWYRQILGQKVEFLVSFYNNEISEKSEIFDDQFSVERPDGSNFTLKIRSTKLEDSAMYFCASSAQGANQPQHFGDGTRLSIL.